What follows are 7 T cell receptor beta chains derived from one specimen sequenced in a study of T cell responses to AZD1222 COVID-19 vaccine (dated by TCRdb to the early 2020s). Library creation used the immunoSEQ multiplex PCR assay. TCRdb provides this immuneACCESS table in a form limited to in-frame rearrangements. Some clones are lacking; in checked studies, under half of them reflect an unresolved V gene, and why the rest are absent is not known. The sample records approximately 80,000 clones, 70% to 90% of which are singletons. Around 3.5% of the sample is taken by the ten largest. What this sample's time point label stands for: about 28 days (+/-7) after the second vaccine dose. Sequencing was performed on peripheral blood, taken 28 days after the second AZD1222 dose. Every receptor here comes from an adult who received the AZD1222 COVID-19 vaccine.

The chain recombines TRBV5-1 with TRBJ1-4, with D tentatively TRBD1 (5 bases). V lost 4 bases and J lost 2, with 9 bases in between. The CDR3 totals 14 residues. Germline lookup yields CDR1 SGHRS and CDR2 YFSETQ. This CDR3 is CASSPTVTNEKLFF. CDR3 bases: TGCGCCAGCAGCCCGACAGTTACTAATGAAAAACTGTTTTTT.

The V gene is TRBV19, the J gene TRBJ2-1; D unresolved. Germline CDR1 is LNHDA and CDR2 is SQIVND (reference sequence). The CDR3 has 16 amino acids. V gave up 7 bases and J gave up 2 bases, with 18 bases separating them. CDR3 sequence (DNA): TGTGCCAGTAAGGACCAGGCTCCCGACGCCTACAATGAGCAGTTCTTC. Translation: CASKDQAPDAYNEQFF.

J is TRBJ2-3 and V is TRBV5-1; D ambiguous. V was clipped by 4 bases and J by 0 bases, with 12 bases between them. This CDR3 is built from 15 residues. In germline, CDR1 is SGHRS, CDR2 YFSETQ. In nucleotides, the CDR3 is TGCGCCAGCAGCACCACTCAGTCTAGCACAGATACGCAGTATTTT. This encodes CASSTTQSSTDTQYF.

V gene TRBV5-1 combines with J gene TRBJ2-7; D is tentatively TRBD1 or TRBD2 (5 bases each). V lost 1 base to trimming and J lost 7 bases, with 15 bases between them. CDR1 SGHRS and CDR2 YFSETQ come from the germline V gene. The CDR3 has 14 amino acids. The CDR3 loop is CASSLTLGESEQYF. The CDR3 DNA reads as TGCGCCAGCAGCTTGACTTTAGGGGAGAGTGAGCAGTACTTC. The full variable domain, rest sourced from reference TRBV5-1 and TRBJ2-7, is KAGVTQTPRYLIKTRGQQVTLSCSPISGHRSVSWYQQTPGQGLQFLFEYFSETQRNKGNFPGRFSGRQFSNSRSEMNVSTLELGDSALYLCASSLTLGESEQYFGPGTRLTVT.

The genes are TRBV11-2 and TRBJ1-1; D perhaps matches TRBD1 (5 bases). Trimming stripped 5 bases from V and 4 bases from J, with 11 bases between. Germline V gene sequence: CDR1 SGHAT, CDR2 FQNNGV. The CDR3 runs 13 residues. CDR3 nucleotides: TGTGCCAGCAGCACGGGGGGGGTCACTGAAGCTTTCTTT. It is translated as CASSTGGVTEAFF.

The V and J genes are TRBV7-9 and TRBJ1-1, with D perhaps matching TRBD1 (6 bases). Germline V lookup: CDR1 SEHNR, CDR2 FQNEAQ (reference sequence). The CDR3 loop spans 13 amino acids. The V end was cut by 1 base, the J end by 5 bases, with 8 bases between. The CDR3 DNA is TGTGCCAGCAGCTTAGAGGGGGGAACTGAAGCTTTCTTT. Translated, it gives CASSLEGGTEAFF.

The chain uses TRBV10-3 and TRBJ2-2; tentative D call: TRBD1 (8 bases). The CDR3 has 15 residues. Germline V gives CDR1 ENHRY, CDR2 SYGVKD. Trimming took 4 bases from V and 3 from J, leaving 12 bases between them. Here the CDR3 DNA reads TGTGCCATCAGTGTAACAGGGGGGGACACCGGGGAGCTGTTTTTT. Protein product: CAISVTGGDTGELFF.